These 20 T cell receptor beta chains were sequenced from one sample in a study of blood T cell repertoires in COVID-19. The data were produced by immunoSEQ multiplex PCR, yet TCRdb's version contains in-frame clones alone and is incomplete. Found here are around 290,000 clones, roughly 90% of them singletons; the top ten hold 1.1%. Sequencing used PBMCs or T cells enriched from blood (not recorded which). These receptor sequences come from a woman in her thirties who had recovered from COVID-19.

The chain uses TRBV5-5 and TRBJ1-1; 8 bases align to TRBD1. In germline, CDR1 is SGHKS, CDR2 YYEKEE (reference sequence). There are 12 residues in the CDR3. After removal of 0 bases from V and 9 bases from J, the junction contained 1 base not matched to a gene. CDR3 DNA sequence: TGTGCCAGCAGCTTGGGACAGGGGAAAGCTTTCTTT. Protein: CASSLGQGKAFF.

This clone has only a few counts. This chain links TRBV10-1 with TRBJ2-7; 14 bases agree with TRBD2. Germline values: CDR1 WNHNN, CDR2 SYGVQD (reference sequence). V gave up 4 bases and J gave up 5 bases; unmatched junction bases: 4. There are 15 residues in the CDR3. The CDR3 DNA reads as TGCGCCAGCAGTGGGGGACTAGCGGGAGTGGACGAGCAGTACTTC. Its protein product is CASSGGLAGVDEQYF.

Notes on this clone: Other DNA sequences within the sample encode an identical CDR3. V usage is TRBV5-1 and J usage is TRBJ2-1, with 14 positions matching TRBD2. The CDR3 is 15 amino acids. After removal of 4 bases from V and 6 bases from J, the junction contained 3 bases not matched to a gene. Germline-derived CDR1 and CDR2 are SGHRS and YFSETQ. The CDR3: CASSLGTSGSNEQFF. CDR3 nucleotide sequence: TGCGCCAGCAGCCTAGGGACTAGCGGGAGCAATGAGCAGTTCTTC.

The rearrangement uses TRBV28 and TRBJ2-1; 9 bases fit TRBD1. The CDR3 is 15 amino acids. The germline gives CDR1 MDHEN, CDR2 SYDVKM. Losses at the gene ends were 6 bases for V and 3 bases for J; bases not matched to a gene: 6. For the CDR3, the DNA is TGTGCCAGCAGGTCACCGGGACAGGGCTACAATGAGCAGTTCTTC. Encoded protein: CASRSPGQGYNEQFF.

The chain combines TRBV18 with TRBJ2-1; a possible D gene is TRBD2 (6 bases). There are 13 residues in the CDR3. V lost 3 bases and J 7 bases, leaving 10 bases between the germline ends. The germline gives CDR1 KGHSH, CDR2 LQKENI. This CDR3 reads CASSPVAVNEQFF. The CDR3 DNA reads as TGTGCCAGCTCACCGGTAGCGGTAAATGAGCAGTTCTTC.

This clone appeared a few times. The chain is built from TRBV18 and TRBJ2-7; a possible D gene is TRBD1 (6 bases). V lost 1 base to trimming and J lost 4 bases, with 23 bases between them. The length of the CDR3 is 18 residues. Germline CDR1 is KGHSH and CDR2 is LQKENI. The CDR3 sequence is CASSPRGGTLKLNYEQYF. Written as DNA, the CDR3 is TGTGCCAGCTCACCACGGGGTGGGACACTAAAGCTAAATTACGAGCAGTACTTC.

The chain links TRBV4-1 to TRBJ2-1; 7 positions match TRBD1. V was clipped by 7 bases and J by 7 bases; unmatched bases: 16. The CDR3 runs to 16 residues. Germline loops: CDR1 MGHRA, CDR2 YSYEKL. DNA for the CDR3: TGCGCCAGCACTCCCGAGGAGGCCTCCAGGGGGAATGAGCAGTTCTTC. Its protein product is CASTPEEASRGNEQFF.

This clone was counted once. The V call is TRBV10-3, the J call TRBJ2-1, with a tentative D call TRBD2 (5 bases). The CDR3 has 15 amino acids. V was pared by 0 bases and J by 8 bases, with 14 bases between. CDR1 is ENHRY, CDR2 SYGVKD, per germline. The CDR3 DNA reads TGTGCCATCAGTGAGTCGGGGTACCCCGGGGATGAGCAGTTCTTC. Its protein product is CAISESGYPGDEQFF.

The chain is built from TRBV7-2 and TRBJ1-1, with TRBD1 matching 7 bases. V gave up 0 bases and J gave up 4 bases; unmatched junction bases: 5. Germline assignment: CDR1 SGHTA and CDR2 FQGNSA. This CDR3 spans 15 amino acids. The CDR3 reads CASSLARGLGTEAFF. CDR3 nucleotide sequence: TGTGCCAGCAGCTTAGCGAGGGGGCTGGGCACTGAAGCTTTCTTT.

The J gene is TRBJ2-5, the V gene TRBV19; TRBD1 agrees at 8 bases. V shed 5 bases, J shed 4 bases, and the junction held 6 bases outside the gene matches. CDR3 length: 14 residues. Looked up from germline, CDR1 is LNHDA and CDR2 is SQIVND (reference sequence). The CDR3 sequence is CASSSDRGGETQYF. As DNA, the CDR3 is TGTGCCAGTAGTTCAGACAGGGGAGGAGAGACCCAGTACTTC.

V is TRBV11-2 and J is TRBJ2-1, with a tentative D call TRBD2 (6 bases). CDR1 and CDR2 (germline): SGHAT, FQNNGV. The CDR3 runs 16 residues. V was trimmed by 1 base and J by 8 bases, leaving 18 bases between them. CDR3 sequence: CASSLVGREKRHEQFF. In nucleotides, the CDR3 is TGTGCCAGCAGCTTAGTGGGACGGGAGAAGAGGCATGAGCAGTTCTTC.

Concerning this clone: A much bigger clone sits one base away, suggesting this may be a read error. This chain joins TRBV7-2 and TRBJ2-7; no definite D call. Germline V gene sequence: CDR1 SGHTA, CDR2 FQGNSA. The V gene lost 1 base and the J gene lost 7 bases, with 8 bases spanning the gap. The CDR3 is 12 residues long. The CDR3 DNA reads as TGTGCCAGCAGCTTAGGTCCGAGGGAGCAGTACTTC. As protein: CASSLGPREQYF.

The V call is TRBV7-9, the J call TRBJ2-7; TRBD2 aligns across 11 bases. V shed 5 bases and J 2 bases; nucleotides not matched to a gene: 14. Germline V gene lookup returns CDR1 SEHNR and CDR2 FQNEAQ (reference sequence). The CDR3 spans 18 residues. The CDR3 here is CASSQPSKGTSGPYEQYF. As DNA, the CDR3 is TGTGCCAGCAGCCAACCGTCTAAAGGGACTAGCGGACCCTACGAGCAGTACTTC.

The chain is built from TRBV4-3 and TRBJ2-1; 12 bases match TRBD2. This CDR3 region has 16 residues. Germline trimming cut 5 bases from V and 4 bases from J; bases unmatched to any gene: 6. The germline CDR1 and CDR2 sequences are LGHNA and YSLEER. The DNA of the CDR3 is TGCGCCAGCAGCTCCCGACTAGCGGGAGTATACAATGAGCAGTTCTTC. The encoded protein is CASSSRLAGVYNEQFF.

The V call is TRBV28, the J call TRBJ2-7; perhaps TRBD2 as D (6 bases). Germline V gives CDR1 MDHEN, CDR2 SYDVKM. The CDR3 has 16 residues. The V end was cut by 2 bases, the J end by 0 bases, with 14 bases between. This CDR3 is CASSLVGATSSYEQYF. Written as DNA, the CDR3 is TGTGCCAGCAGTTTAGTAGGAGCGACTAGCTCCTACGAGCAGTACTTC.

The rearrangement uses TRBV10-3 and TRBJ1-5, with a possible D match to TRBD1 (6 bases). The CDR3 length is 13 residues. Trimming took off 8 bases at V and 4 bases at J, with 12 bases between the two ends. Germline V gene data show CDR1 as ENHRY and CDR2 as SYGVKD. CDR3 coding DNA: TGTGCCATCGGACGGACAGTTAATCAGCCCCAGCATTTT. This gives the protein CAIGRTVNQPQHF.

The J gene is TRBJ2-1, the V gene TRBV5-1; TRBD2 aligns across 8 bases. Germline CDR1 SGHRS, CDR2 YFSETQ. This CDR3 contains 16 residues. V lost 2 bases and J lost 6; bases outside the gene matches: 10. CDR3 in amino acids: CASSLTGTRPLNEQFF. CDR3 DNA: TGCGCCAGCAGCTTAACCGGGACTAGACCCCTCAATGAGCAGTTCTTC.

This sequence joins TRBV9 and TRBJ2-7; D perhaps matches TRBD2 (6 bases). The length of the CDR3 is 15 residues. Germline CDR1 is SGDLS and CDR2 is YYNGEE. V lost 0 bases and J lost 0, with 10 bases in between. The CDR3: CASSVASSASYEQYF. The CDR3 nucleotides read TGTGCCAGCAGCGTAGCGTCTAGCGCCTCCTACGAGCAGTACTTC.

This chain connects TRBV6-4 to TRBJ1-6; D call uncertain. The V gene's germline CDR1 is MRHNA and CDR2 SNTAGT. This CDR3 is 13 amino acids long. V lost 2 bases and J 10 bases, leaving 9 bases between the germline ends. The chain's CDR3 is CASSDTGLSPLHF. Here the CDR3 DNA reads TGTGCCAGCAGTGACACCGGACTCTCACCCCTCCACTTT.

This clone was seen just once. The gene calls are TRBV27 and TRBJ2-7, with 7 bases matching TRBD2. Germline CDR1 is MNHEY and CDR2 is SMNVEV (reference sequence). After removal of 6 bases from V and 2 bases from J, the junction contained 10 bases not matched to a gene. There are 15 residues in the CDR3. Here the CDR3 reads CASRYSGGIPYEQYF. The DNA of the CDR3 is TGTGCCAGCAGATACTCCGGGGGGATCCCCTACGAGCAGTACTTC.